One sample yielded the 15 T cell receptor beta chains listed below, sequenced in a study of blood T cell repertoires in COVID-19. Repertoires were generated with immunoSEQ multiplex PCR, while TCRdb's copy carries only in-frame clones and drops some. The sample consists of 220,000 or so clones, approximately 78% of them appearing once. Sequenced material: peripheral blood. These receptors were collected from a woman older than 75 with COVID-19, enrolled during active disease.

This clone was counted only a few times. This rearrangement joins TRBV12-5 to TRBJ1-5; 10 nucleotides line up with TRBD1. Trimming at V came to 3 bases and at J to 7 bases, leaving 3 bases not matched to a gene. Germline values: CDR1 LGHNT, CDR2 FRNRAP. CDR3 size: 14 residues. The CDR3 nucleotides read TGTGCTAGTGGTTTAGGACAGGGGGAACAGCCCCAGCATTTT. Translating gives CASGLGQGEQPQHF.

The chain joins TRBV29-1 to TRBJ2-5, with 7 bases lining up with TRBD1. Losses at the gene ends were 6 bases for V and 4 bases for J; bases not matched to a gene: 5. CDR3 length: 12 residues. Germline values: CDR1 SQVTM, CDR2 ANQGSEA. The CDR3 here is CSVRTGGETQYF. CDR3 nucleotides: TGCAGCGTGCGGACAGGAGGAGAGACCCAGTACTTC.

The chain combines TRBV2 with TRBJ1-1; D not certain. From germline, CDR1 is SNHLY and CDR2 FYNNEI. The CDR3 totals 17 residues. The V gene lost 6 bases and the J gene lost 3 bases, with 23 bases spanning the gap. In nucleotides, the CDR3 is TGTGCCAGCAGCGTCCATGCCCTAAAATTATTACACACTGAAGCTTTCTTT. Amino acids: CASSVHALKLLHTEAFF.

The gene calls are TRBV18 and TRBJ2-2; TRBD1 might be the D (6 bases). The CDR3 has 16 amino acids. In germline, CDR1 is KGHSH, CDR2 LQKENI. With 2 bases removed from V and 6 bases from J, the gap between germline ends came to 16 bases. CDR3 loop: CASSPSGKGESGELFF. The CDR3 DNA sequence: TGTGCCAGCTCACCAAGCGGAAAGGGGGAATCCGGGGAGCTGTTTTTT.

CDR3 sequence (DNA): TGTGCCACCAGTGATGGCAGCTCTGGGGCCAACGTCCTGACTTTC. Translation gives CATSDGSSGANVLTF. The chain carries TRBV24-1 and TRBJ2-6, with no clear D. The germline V gene encodes CDR1 KGHDR and CDR2 SFDVKD. V gave up 3 bases and J gave up 0 bases, with 5 bases separating them. CDR3 size: 15 residues.

The J gene is TRBJ2-3, the V gene TRBV7-8; 8 positions match TRBD2. V shed 3 bases and J 2 bases; nucleotides not matched to a gene: 4. CDR1 SGHVS and CDR2 FQNEAQ come from the germline V gene. CDR3 size: 15 residues. CDR3 coding DNA: TGTGCCAGCAGCTTCCAGCGGGGGCTCACAGATACGCAGTATTTT. Translating it yields CASSFQRGLTDTQYF.

V gene TRBV29-1 combines with J gene TRBJ1-4, with D unclear. The V end was cut by 6 bases, the J end by 4 bases, with 9 bases between. The V gene's germline CDR1 is SQVTM and CDR2 ANQGSEA. This CDR3 contains 12 residues. CDR3: CSVTSGNEKLFF. CDR3 in DNA: TGCAGCGTCACGAGTGGTAATGAAAAACTGTTTTTT. The whole variable domain, remainder taken from reference TRBV29-1 and TRBJ1-4, is SAVISQKPSRDICQRGTSLTIQCQVDSQVTMMFWYRQQPGQSLTLIATANQGSEATYESGFVIDKFPISRPNLTFSTLTVSNMSPEDSSIYLCSVTSGNEKLFFGSGTQLSVL.

In its sample, this clone was seen a few times. The chain recombines TRBV29-1 with TRBJ2-7, with TRBD2 matching over 10 bases. Germline trimming cut 6 bases from V and 3 bases from J; bases unmatched to any gene: 2. The CDR3 has 12 amino acids. The V gene's germline CDR1 is SQVTM and CDR2 ANQGSEA. CDR3 coding DNA: TGCAGCGTCTGGACTAGCGGCTACGAGCAGTACTTC. Translation: CSVWTSGYEQYF.

The rearrangement uses TRBV19 and TRBJ2-2, with 7 bases aligning to TRBD1. The V segment lost 9 bases and the J segment 1 base; nucleotides outside the gene matches: 8. The CDR3 runs to 15 residues. Germline V CDR1 and CDR2: LNHDA, SQIVND (reference sequence). Here the CDR3 DNA reads TGTGCCAGCGATAGGGGACAGAAGAACACCGGGGAGCTGTTTTTT. It encodes CASDRGQKNTGELFF.

The chain joins TRBV7-2 to TRBJ1-1; perhaps TRBD1 as D (6 bases). V was pared by 2 bases and J by 4 bases, with 14 bases between. Per the germline V gene, CDR1 is SGHTA and CDR2 is FQGNSA. The CDR3 loop spans 15 amino acids. CDR3 nucleotide sequence: TGTGCCAGCAGCTTAAAAGGGGGGGTGAGCACTGAAGCTTTCTTT. It codes for CASSLKGGVSTEAFF.

The V and J genes are TRBV24-1 and TRBJ2-2; TRBD1 is a possible D gene (7 bases). This CDR3 has 16 amino acids. V lost 0 bases to trimming and J lost 4 bases, with 11 bases between them. Germline V CDR1 and CDR2: KGHDR, SFDVKD. CDR3 in amino acids: CATSDLGRDSTGELFF. In DNA form, the CDR3 reads TGTGCCACCAGTGATTTGGGGCGGGACAGCACCGGGGAGCTGTTTTTT.

V gene TRBV5-1 combines with J gene TRBJ2-7; 11 positions match TRBD2. V was pared by 5 bases and J by 3 bases, with 1 base of the junction left unmatched. The CDR3 loop spans 13 amino acids. Germline V gene lookup returns CDR1 SGHRS and CDR2 YFSETQ. CDR3 nucleotide sequence: TGCGCCAGCAGAACTAGCGGGGGCTACGAGCAGTACTTC. Protein sequence: CASRTSGGYEQYF.

This clone came up a few times. This sequence joins TRBV7-9 and TRBJ2-2; possible D gene TRBD1, 5 bases. This CDR3 region has 13 residues. Between the trimmed V and J ends, which lost 4 bases and 7 bases, there was a span of 10 bases. The germline gives CDR1 SEHNR, CDR2 FQNEAQ (reference sequence). The CDR3, as DNA: TGTGCCAGCAGCTGGACAAATTACGGGGAGCTGTTTTTT. Its translation: CASSWTNYGELFF.

The chain joins TRBV6-5 to TRBJ1-1; possibly TRBD1 for D (6 bases). Between the trimmed V and J ends, which lost 4 bases and 0 bases, there was a span of 12 bases. This CDR3 has 15 amino acids. The V gene's germline CDR1 is MNHEY and CDR2 SVGAGI. The CDR3 here is CASSLTGTLNTEAFF. The CDR3 bases are TGTGCCAGCAGTTTGACCGGGACACTGAACACTGAAGCTTTCTTT.

This clone occurred a few times. The rearrangement joins TRBV30 to TRBJ2-7, with 8 bases that match TRBD1. This CDR3 is built from 15 residues. CDR1 is GTSNPN and CDR2 is SVGIG in the germline V gene (reference sequence). The CDR3 DNA sequence: TGTGCTCTCCGGGGGACAGGTAGTTTTCGTGGCGAGCAGTACTTC. Residues: CALRGTGSFRGEQYF.